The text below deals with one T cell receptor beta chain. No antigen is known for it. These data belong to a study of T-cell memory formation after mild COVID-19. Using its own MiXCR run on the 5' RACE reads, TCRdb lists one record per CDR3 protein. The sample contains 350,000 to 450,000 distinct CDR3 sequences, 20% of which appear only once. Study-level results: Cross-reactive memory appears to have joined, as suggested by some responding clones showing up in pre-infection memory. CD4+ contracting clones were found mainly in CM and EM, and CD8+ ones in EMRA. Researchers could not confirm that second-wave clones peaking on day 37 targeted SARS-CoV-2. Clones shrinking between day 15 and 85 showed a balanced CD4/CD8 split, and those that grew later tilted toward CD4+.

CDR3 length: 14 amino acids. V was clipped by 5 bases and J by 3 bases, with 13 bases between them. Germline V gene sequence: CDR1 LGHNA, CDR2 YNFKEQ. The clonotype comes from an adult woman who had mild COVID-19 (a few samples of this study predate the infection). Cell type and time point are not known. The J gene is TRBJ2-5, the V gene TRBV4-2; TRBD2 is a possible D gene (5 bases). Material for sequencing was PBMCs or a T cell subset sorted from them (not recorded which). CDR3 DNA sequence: TGTGCCAGCAGCTCCGAGCGGCTTAAAGAGACCCAGTACTTC. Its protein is CASSSERLKETQYF.